A selection of T cell receptor beta chains follows, all from one sample in a study of shared clonotypes between healthy human individuals. TCRdb's copy holds only in-frame clones and misses some; the assay was immunoSEQ multiplex PCR. The sample includes more than 2 million clones, roughly 94% of them seen just once. Sequencing was done on a sample of naive CD4+ T cells sorted from blood. These receptors were taken from a man in his late teens or twenties in good health. The CDR3 runs from the conserved cysteine through the conserved F or W. Each record gives: D gene, J gene, clone size, V gene, CDR3 protein, CDR3 DNA. D genes are given only for firm matches. Not every row has a clone size; where given, it reads once, few, many or a size class.

NA TRBJ1-6 NA TRBV7-2 CASSLRQANSPLHF TGTGCCAGCAGCCTAAGACAGGCAAATTCACCCCTCCACTTT
TRBD2 TRBJ2-7 NA TRBV29-1 CSVSSGVRYEQYF TGCAGCGTTTCTAGCGGGGTTCGGTACGAGCAGTACTTC
TRBD1 TRBJ1-2 NA TRBV6-5 CASSREPTGELGYTF TGTGCCAGCAGCCGCGAACCTACAGGGGAACTTGGCTACACCTTC
NA TRBJ2-1 NA TRBV18 CASSPRDSPSYNEQFF TGTGCCAGCTCACCGCGGGACAGTCCCTCCTACAATGAGCAGTTCTTC
NA TRBJ1-1 NA TRBV30 CAWSTGLNTEAFF TGTGCCTGGAGCACAGGGCTGAACACTGAAGCTTTCTTT
TRBD2 TRBJ2-7 NA TRBV18 CASSRGTSGGQSSYEQYF TGTGCCAGCTCACGTGGGACTAGCGGGGGCCAAAGCTCCTACGAGCAGTACTTC
NA TRBJ1-6 NA TRBV7-2 CASSLELNNSPLHF TGTGCCAGCAGCTTAGAATTAAATAATTCACCCCTCCACTTT
TRBD1 TRBJ1-2 NA TRBV30 CAWIGRGPGGYTF TGTGCCTGGATTGGCAGGGGGCCGGGTGGCTACACCTTC
TRBD1 TRBJ1-2 few TRBV7-9 CASSPKGAEYGYTF TGTGCCAGCAGCCCCAAGGGGGCGGAATATGGCTACACCTTC
NA TRBJ1-5 NA TRBV30 CAWSGQGGQPQHF TGTGCCTGGAGTGGGCAGGGTGGTCAGCCCCAGCATTTT
NA TRBJ2-5 NA TRBV4-1 CASSQGASAGQETQYF TGCGCCAGCAGCCAAGGGGCCTCGGCGGGGCAAGAGACCCAGTACTTC
TRBD2 TRBJ2-3 NA TRBV10-3 CAISGSGLAELSTDTQYF TGTGCCATCAGTGGCTCGGGACTAGCGGAGCTTAGCACAGATACGCAGTATTTT
NA TRBJ1-3 NA TRBV7-9 CASSLDTGNTIYF TGTGCCAGCAGCTTAGATACCGGAAACACCATATATTTT
TRBD1 TRBJ2-3 NA TRBV4-1 CASSHFGTDHTDTQYF TGCGCCAGCAGCCACTTCGGGACAGACCACACAGATACGCAGTATTTT
NA TRBJ2-7 NA TRBV30 CAWSFPYGGSYEQYF TGTGCCTGGAGCTTCCCCTACGGGGGCTCCTACGAGCAGTACTTC
NA TRBJ2-5 NA TRBV5-4 CASSPIGGRSETQYF TGTGCCAGCAGTCCCATCGGGGGTAGGTCGGAGACCCAGTACTTC
TRBD2 TRBJ2-3 NA TRBV6-4 CASSDRASGRSDTQYF TGTGCCAGCAGTGACCGAGCTAGCGGGAGATCGGATACGCAGTATTTT
NA TRBJ1-5 NA TRBV7-2 CASSLVMRADQPQHF TGTGCCAGCAGCTTAGTAATGAGGGCGGACCAGCCCCAGCATTTT
NA TRBJ2-3 NA TRBV19 CASSVFTGTDTQYF TGTGCCAGTAGTGTGTTTACGGGCACAGATACGCAGTATTTT
NA TRBJ1-2 NA TRBV28 CASSGGGYTF TGTGCCAGCTCCGGAGGGGGCTACACCTTC
NA TRBJ2-7 once TRBV10-3 CAISEGGPSSYEQYF TGTGCCATCAGTGAAGGCGGGCCCAGCTCCTACGAGCAGTACTTC
NA TRBJ1-2 NA TRBV19 CASSRERANYGYTF TGTGCCAGTAGTCGAGAGAGGGCTAACTATGGCTACACCTTC
NA TRBJ2-7 NA TRBV10-3 CAISESSLYEQYF TGTGCCATCAGTGAGAGCTCCCTCTACGAGCAGTACTTC
NA TRBJ2-3 NA TRBV5-4 CASSLAGSLTDTQYF TGTGCCAGCAGCTTGGCCGGTAGCTTAACAGATACGCAGTATTTT
NA TRBJ2-7 NA TRBV18 CASSPVQSQLGEQYF TGTGCCAGCTCACCCGTACAGAGCCAATTGGGTGAGCAGTACTTC
TRBD1 TRBJ1-1 NA TRBV28 CASGVGTGRWYTEAFF TGTGCCAGCGGCGTGGGGACAGGGCGTTGGTACACTGAAGCTTTCTTT
TRBD2 TRBJ2-5 NA TRBV5-1 CASSQGTSGRSETQYF TGCGCCAGCAGCCAAGGGACTAGCGGGAGGAGTGAGACCCAGTACTTC
TRBD1 TRBJ2-2 NA TRBV9 CASRRTGTDGELFF TGTGCCAGCAGGAGGACAGGGACGGACGGGGAGCTGTTTTTT
NA TRBJ2-7 NA TRBV5-1 CASSLSTGSTYEQYF TGCGCCAGCAGCTTGTCGACAGGATCCACCTACGAGCAGTACTTC
NA TRBJ1-4 NA TRBV30 CAWSLGTNEKLFF TGTGCCTGGAGTCTGGGAACGAATGAAAAACTGTTTTTT
NA TRBJ1-1 NA TRBV5-1 CASSLEPGSSGTEAFF TGCGCCAGCAGCTTGGAACCGGGGAGCAGTGGGACTGAAGCTTTCTTT
NA TRBJ2-5 NA TRBV19 CASSDIGETQYF TGTGCCAGTTCGGACATAGGGGAGACCCAGTACTTC
TRBD1 TRBJ1-1 NA TRBV19 CASSFRGATEAFF TGTGCCAGTAGCTTCAGGGGGGCCACTGAAGCTTTCTTT
TRBD2 TRBJ2-3 NA TRBV7-9 CASSLAPGLAGGGNTQYF TGTGCCAGCAGCCTAGCCCCGGGACTAGCGGGAGGAGGGAATACGCAGTATTTT
TRBD1 TRBJ1-2 NA TRBV5-1 CASSFDRAEYGYTF TGCGCCAGCAGCTTTGACAGGGCAGAGTATGGCTACACCTTC
NA TRBJ2-1 NA TRBV6-5 CASSSNGREQFF TGTGCCAGCAGTTCTAACGGGCGTGAGCAGTTCTTC
NA TRBJ2-1 NA TRBV27 CASNAGSLDNEQFF TGTGCCAGCAATGCAGGTTCGCTGGACAATGAGCAGTTCTTC
NA TRBJ2-7 NA TRBV6-1 CASRTGAPYEQYF TGTGCCAGCCGAACGGGGGCCCCCTACGAGCAGTACTTC
TRBD2 TRBJ2-1 NA TRBV10-3 CAISESTASGRSEQFF TGTGCCATCAGTGAGTCGACGGCTAGCGGGAGGAGTGAGCAGTTCTTC
TRBD1 TRBJ2-4 NA TRBV6-6 CASRKETGTGKNIQYF TGTGCCAGCAGGAAGGAAACCGGGACAGGAAAAAACATTCAGTACTTC
TRBD2 TRBJ2-1 NA TRBV4-1 CASSHGLAGFSYNEQFF TGCGCCAGCAGCCACGGACTAGCGGGTTTCTCCTACAATGAGCAGTTCTTC
NA TRBJ1-5 once TRBV19 CASSNRAGQPQHF TGTGCCAGTAGTAATAGGGCGGGCCAGCCCCAGCATTTT
TRBD1 TRBJ1-4 NA TRBV27 CASSSGQGANRRTNEKLFF TGTGCCAGCAGTTCCGGACAGGGGGCGAATAGGAGGACTAATGAAAAACTGTTTTTT
NA TRBJ2-7 NA TRBV2 CASSKDDRYEQYF TGTGCCAGCAGTAAGGACGACAGATACGAGCAGTACTTC
TRBD1 TRBJ2-7 once TRBV5-1 CASRLGQGAFEQYF TGCGCCAGCAGACTAGGACAGGGGGCGTTTGAGCAGTACTTC
NA TRBJ2-5 NA TRBV5-6 CASSLQETQYF TGTGCCAGCAGCTTACAAGAGACCCAGTACTTC
TRBD1 TRBJ1-1 NA TRBV6-6 CASRKDRGLGTEAFF TGTGCCAGCAGGAAGGACAGGGGGCTAGGCACTGAAGCTTTCTTT
NA TRBJ2-1 NA TRBV6-1 CASIWRGAPPNEQFF TGTGCCAGCATATGGAGGGGAGCCCCCCCCAATGAGCAGTTCTTC
NA TRBJ1-6 NA TRBV30 CAWSAQSNSPLHF TGTGCCTGGAGTGCACAGAGCAATTCACCCCTCCACTTT
TRBD2 TRBJ2-2 once TRBV5-1 CASSLLSGSTGELFF TGCGCCAGCAGCTTGTTGAGCGGGAGCACCGGGGAGCTGTTTTTT
NA TRBJ1-2 NA TRBV5-8 CASSLVGQFYGYTF TGTGCCAGCAGCTTGGTTGGGCAGTTCTATGGCTACACCTTC
TRBD2 TRBJ2-5 NA TRBV7-3 CASSSGLAGAETQYF TGTGCCAGCAGCTCGGGACTAGCGGGGGCAGAGACCCAGTACTTC
NA TRBJ2-5 NA TRBV18 CASSRSVSETQYF TGTGCCAGCTCCCGAAGCGTGTCGGAGACCCAGTACTTC
TRBD1 TRBJ2-5 NA TRBV28 CASTGQRETQYF TGTGCCAGCACGGGACAGAGGGAGACCCAGTACTTC
TRBD1 TRBJ2-7 once TRBV5-6 CASSGRGRAYEQYF TGTGCCAGCAGCGGAAGGGGGCGAGCCTACGAGCAGTACTTC